Listed here are 7 T cell receptor beta chains from one sample, sequenced in a study of human T cells and chemical hapten exposure. TCRdb re-called the RACE reads through MiXCR, storing one row per CDR3 protein. The sample includes about 40,000 distinct CDR3 sequences, over 9.5% seen only once; the top ten take roughly 6.2%. The time point here: pre-sensitization, week 0. Treatment noted: therapeutic diphenylcyclopropenone sensitization with weekly scalp DPC. Sequencing used whole blood, obtained in connection with sensitization to the hapten diphenylcyclopropenone (DPC). Receptor source: a man aged 30 to 39 with alopecia areata. Some clones in this sample may be carry-over from other donors' samples.

This clonotype was recorded once. The chain uses TRBV7-9 and TRBJ1-5; no reliable D call. CDR3 size: 12 residues. V was cut by 10 bases and J by 4 bases, with 11 bases left in between. Germline V gene sequence: CDR1 SEHNR, CDR2 FQNEAQ (reference sequence). As DNA, the CDR3 is TGTGCCACCACGGCGGCAAATCAGCCCCAGCATTTT. Translating it yields CATTAANQPQHF.

This clonotype has a count of ten or more. The chain links TRBV4-3 to TRBJ1-2; D call uncertain. V gave up 0 bases and J gave up 4 bases, with 9 bases separating them. The CDR3 consists of 14 residues. Germline-derived CDR1 and CDR2 are LGHNA and YSLEER. The CDR3 nucleotides read TGCGCCAGCAGCCAAGATAGCTGGGGCTATGGCTACACCTTC. This encodes CASSQDSWGYGYTF.

The V and J genes are TRBV20-1 and TRBJ1-1; tentatively, D is TRBD1 (6 bases). Trimming shortened V by 0 bases and J by 0 bases, and 17 bases separated the two germline ends. The CDR3 runs to 17 residues. The germline gives CDR1 DFQATT, CDR2 SNEGSKA (reference sequence). CDR3: CSARERHRAPMNTEAFF. The CDR3 coding sequence is TGCAGTGCTAGAGAACGCCACAGGGCCCCTATGAACACTGAAGCTTTCTTT.

The CDR3 region is CASSPTLRGADTQYF. DNA for the CDR3: TGTGCCAGCAGCCCGACCTTGCGGGGAGCAGATACGCAGTATTTT. V and J are TRBV9 and TRBJ2-3; possible D gene TRBD2, 6 bases. From germline, CDR1 is SGDLS and CDR2 YYNGEE. The CDR3 runs to 15 residues. V was clipped by 4 bases and J by 4 bases, with 16 bases between them. Full variable domain (rest looked up from reference TRBV9 and TRBJ2-3): DSGVTQTPKHLITATGQRVTLRCSPRSGDLSVYWYQQSLDQGLQFLIQYYNGEERAKGNILERFSAQQFPDLHSELNLSSLELGDSALYFCASSPTLRGADTQYFGPGTRLTVL.

This clonotype showed up many times. The chain is built from TRBV5-5 and TRBJ1-1, with TRBD1 matching over 7 bases. This CDR3 is 14 amino acids long. Germline V gene sequence: CDR1 SGHKS, CDR2 YYEKEE (reference sequence). Germline trimming cut 4 bases from V and 1 base from J; bases unmatched to any gene: 4. The CDR3 nucleotides are TGTGCCAGCAGCATACGGACAGGGAACACTGAAGCTTTCTTT. Amino acid sequence: CASSIRTGNTEAFF.

V gene TRBV6-2 or TRBV6-3 combines with J gene TRBJ2-7; 9 nucleotides match TRBD1. The V gene's germline CDR1 is MNHEY and CDR2 SVGEGT. Unmatched junction bases numbered 4, after V lost 4 bases and J lost 3 bases. The CDR3 length is 14 residues. CDR3 in DNA: TGTGCCAGCAGTTTACAGGGGGCCCACTACGAGCAGTACGTC. Residues: CASSLQGAHYEQYV.

This clonotype showed up many times. V usage is TRBV5-1 and J usage is TRBJ2-7; weak D call: TRBD2 (5 bases). The ends were cut back, 1 base at V and 0 bases at J, with 8 bases in the middle. The germline CDR1 and CDR2 sequences are SGHRS and YFSETQ. The CDR3 length is 14 residues. CDR3 sequence (DNA): TGCGCCAGCAGCTTGATTCGGGGCTCCTACGAGCAGTACTTC. Protein sequence: CASSLIRGSYEQYF.